This T cell receptor beta chain is from a study of shared clonotypes between healthy human individuals. Study in general: The cohort comprised a couple of women and a few men. Their ages spanned 18 to 49 years. The study used three CD4 naive, three CD4 memory, two CD8 naive and one CD8 memory plate per donor.

V lost 1 base to trimming and J lost 2 bases, with 7 bases between them. CDR3 length: 13 amino acids. Per germline, CDR1 SQVTM and CDR2 ANQGSEA. Remarks on this clone: Its antigen remains unknown. The same CDR3 can be traced to other DNA sequences in this sample.

Notes on the study in general: Naive subsets generally exceeded memory subsets in estimated richness.

Original handling: ImmunoSEQ output lacked quality scores and full-length reads, limiting matched filtering. Assay used: immunoSEQ multiplex PCR; TCRdb lists only in-frame clones, some missing. V and J calls and clone size are given by that table; D and trimming were obtained from the DNA. The data contain around 750,000 clones, over 65% of them singletons. The origin of this receptor is a woman aged 25 to 39 in good health. The chain joins TRBV29-1 to TRBJ2-3; D remains ambiguous. The sample taken for sequencing was memory CD4+ T cells sorted from blood. Regarding subset: CD45RA-negative fraction. CDR3 sequence: CSVEGTNTDTQYF. The CDR3 nucleotides read TGCAGCGTTGAAGGCACTAACACAGATACGCAGTATTTT.